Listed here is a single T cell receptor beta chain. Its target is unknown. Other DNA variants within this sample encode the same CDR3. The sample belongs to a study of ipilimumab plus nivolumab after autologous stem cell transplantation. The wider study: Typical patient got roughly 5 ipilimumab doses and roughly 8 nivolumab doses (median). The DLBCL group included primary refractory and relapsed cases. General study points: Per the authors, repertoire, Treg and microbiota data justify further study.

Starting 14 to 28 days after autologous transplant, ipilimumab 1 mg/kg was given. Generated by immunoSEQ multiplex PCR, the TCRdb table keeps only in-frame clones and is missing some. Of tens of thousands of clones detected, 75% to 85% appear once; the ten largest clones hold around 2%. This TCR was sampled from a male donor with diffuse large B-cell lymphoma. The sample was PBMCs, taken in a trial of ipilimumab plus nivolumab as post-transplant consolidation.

CDR3 sequence reads: CASSPGDGNQPQHF. As DNA, the CDR3 is TGTGCCAGCAGCCCCGGAGATGGAAATCAGCCCCAGCATTTT. The V and J genes are TRBV4-2 and TRBJ1-5; D ambiguous. From germline, CDR1 is LGHNA and CDR2 YNFKEQ. Trimming took 4 bases from V and 4 from J, leaving 11 bases between them. CDR3 length equals 14 residues.